One T cell receptor beta chain is described in this entry. This specimen comes from a study of blood T cells in healthy people across ages. Each sample yielded at least 6.5 million isolated PBMCs. The use of a sample-barcoded 5' primer and a J-beta primer mix characterized a second PCR of roughly 6 to 11 cycles. Per-sample output comprised a minimum of 2.5 million paired-end reads containing CDR3. TCRdb passed the 5' RACE reads through MiXCR, listing each CDR3 protein once. Counted here are 1.5 million to 2 million distinct CDR3 sequences, 25% to 30% occurring once; the ten biggest clones make up 7.7%. The TCR was taken from a woman in her twenties or thirties in good health. The sample comprised blood.

DNA of the CDR3: TGCGCCAGCAGCGCACGACTAGCGGGAGAGAACACCGGGGAGCTGTTTTTT. Amino acids: CASSARLAGENTGELFF. This chain connects TRBV5-1 to TRBJ2-2, with 12 bases matching TRBD2. The CDR3 contains 17 residues. Looked up from germline, CDR1 is SGHRS and CDR2 is YFSETQ. Trimming removed 4 bases from V and 1 base from J; junction bases left unmatched: 5. Together with reference TRBV5-1 and TRBJ2-2, the CDR3 gives the full variable domain: KAGVTQTPRYLIKTRGQQVTLSCSPISGHRSVSWYQQTPGQGLQFLFEYFSETQRNKGNFPGRFSGRQFSNSRSEMNVSTLELGDSALYLCASSARLAGENTGELFFGEGSRLTVL.